This T cell receptor (beta chain) was captured in a study of blood T cell repertoires in COVID-19. About the research overall: Sample material is recorded as cDNA or gDNA derived from T cells, B-cell-depleted T cells, or PBMCs.

V lost 11 bases to trimming and J lost 0 bases, with 11 bases between them. Germline loops: CDR1 MNHEY, CDR2 SMNVEV (reference sequence). This CDR3 has 13 residues. Clinical history reported by participants formed the basis on which cohorts were assigned. Original processing methods: Reference gene primer amplification yielded estimated nucleated cell counts. Only in-frame clones appear in the TCRdb table, and some are missing; sequencing was by immunoSEQ multiplex PCR. The DNA gave D and trimming, while V, J and clone size come from that table. This sample has under 250,000 clones, with 65% to 90% found just once.

The clonotype was recovered from a woman between 45 and 60 years old with acute COVID-19. V gene TRBV27 combines with J gene TRBJ1-3, with D perhaps TRBD1 (5 bases). The sample taken for sequencing was PBMCs or T cells enriched from blood (not recorded which). DNA for the CDR3: TGTGCCTCAAGGGGAACCTCTGGAAACACCATATATTTT. This translates into CASRGTSGNTIYF.